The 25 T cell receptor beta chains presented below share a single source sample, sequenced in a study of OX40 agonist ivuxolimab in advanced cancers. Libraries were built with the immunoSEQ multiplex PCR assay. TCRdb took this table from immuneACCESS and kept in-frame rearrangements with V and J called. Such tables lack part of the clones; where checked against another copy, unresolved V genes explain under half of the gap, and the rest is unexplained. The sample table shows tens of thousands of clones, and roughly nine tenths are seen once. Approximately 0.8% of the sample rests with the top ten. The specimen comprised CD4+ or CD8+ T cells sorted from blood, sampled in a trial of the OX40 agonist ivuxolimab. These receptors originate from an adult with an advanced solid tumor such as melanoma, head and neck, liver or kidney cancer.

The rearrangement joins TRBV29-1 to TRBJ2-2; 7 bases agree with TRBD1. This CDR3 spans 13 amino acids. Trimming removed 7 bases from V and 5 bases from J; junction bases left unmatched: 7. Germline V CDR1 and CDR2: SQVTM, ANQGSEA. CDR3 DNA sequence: TGCAGCGCTAACCGACAGGGTACCGGGGAGCTGTTTTTT. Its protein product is CSANRQGTGELFF.

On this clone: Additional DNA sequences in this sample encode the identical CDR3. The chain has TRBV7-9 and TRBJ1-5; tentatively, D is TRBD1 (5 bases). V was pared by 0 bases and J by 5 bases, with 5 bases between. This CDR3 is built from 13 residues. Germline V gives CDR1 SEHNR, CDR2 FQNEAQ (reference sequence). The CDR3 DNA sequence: TGTGCCAGCAGCTTAGCGGGGGATCAGCCCCAGCATTTT. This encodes CASSLAGDQPQHF.

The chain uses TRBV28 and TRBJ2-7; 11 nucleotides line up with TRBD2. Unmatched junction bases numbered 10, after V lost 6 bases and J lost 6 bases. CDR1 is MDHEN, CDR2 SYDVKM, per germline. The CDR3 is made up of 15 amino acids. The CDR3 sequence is CASSAPLAGGIEQYF. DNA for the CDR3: TGTGCCAGCAGCGCACCCCTAGCGGGAGGTATCGAGCAGTACTTC.

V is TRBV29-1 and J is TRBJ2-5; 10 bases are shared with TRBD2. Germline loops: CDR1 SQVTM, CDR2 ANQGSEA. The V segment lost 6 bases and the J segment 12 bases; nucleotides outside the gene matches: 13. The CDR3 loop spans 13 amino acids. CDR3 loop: CSVRLAGTSGEYF. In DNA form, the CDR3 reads TGCAGCGTGCGACTAGCGGGTACATCAGGGGAGTACTTC. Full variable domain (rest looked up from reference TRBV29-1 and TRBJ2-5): SAVISQKPSRDICQRGTSLTIQCQVDSQVTMMFWYRQQPGQSLTLIATANQGSEATYESGFVIDKFPISRPNLTFSTLTVSNMSPEDSSIYLCSVRLAGTSGEYFGPGTRLLVL.

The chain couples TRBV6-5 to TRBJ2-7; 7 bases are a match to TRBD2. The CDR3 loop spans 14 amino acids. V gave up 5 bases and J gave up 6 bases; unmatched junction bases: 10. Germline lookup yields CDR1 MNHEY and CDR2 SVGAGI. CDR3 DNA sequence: TGTGCCAGCAGTCCACCGGGGAGGGCCCGCGAGCAGTACTTC. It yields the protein CASSPPGRAREQYF.

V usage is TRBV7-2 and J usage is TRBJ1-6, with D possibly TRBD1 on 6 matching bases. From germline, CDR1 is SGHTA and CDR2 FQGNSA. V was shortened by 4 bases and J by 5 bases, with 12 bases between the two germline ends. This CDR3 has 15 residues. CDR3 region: CASSSFWTDNSPLHF. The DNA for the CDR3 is TGTGCCAGCAGCTCTTTCTGGACAGATAATTCACCCCTCCACTTT. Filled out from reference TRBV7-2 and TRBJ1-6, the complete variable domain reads GAGVSQSPSNKVTEKGKDVELRCDPISGHTALYWYRQSLGQGLEFLIYFQGNSAPDKSGLPSDRFSAERTGGSVSTLTIQRTQQEDSAVYLCASSSFWTDNSPLHFGNGTRLTVT.

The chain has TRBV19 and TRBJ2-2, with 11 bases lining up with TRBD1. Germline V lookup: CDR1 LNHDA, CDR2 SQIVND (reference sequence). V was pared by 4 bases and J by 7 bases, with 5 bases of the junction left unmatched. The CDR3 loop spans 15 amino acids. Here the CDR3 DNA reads TGTGCCAGTAGTAAGGACAGGGGGCTTGGCGGGGAGCTGTTTTTT. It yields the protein CASSKDRGLGGELFF.

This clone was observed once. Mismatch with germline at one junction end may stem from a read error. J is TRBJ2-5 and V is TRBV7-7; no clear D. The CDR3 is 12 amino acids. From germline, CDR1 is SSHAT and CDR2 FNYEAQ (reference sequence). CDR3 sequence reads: CASSPLSQTQYF. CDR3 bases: TGTGCTAGCAGCCCCCTTTCCCAGACCCAGTACTTC. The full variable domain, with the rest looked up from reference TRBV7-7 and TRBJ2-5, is GAGVSQSPRYKVTKRGQDVTLRCDPISSHATLYWYQQALGQGPEFLTYFNYEAQPDKSGLPSDRFSAERPEGSISTLTIQRTEQRDSAMYRCASSPLSQTQYFGPGTRLLVL.

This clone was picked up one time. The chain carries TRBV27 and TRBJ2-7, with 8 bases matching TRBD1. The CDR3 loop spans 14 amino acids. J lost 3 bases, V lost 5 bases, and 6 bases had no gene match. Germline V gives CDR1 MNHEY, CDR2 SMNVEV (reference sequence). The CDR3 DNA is TGTGCCAGCAGTCGTGACAGGGGAGGCTACGAGCAGTACTTC. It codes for CASSRDRGGYEQYF.

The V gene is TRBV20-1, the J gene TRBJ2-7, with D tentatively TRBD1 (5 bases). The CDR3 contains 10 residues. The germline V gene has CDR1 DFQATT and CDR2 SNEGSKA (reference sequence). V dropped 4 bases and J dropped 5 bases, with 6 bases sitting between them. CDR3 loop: CSATGNEQYF. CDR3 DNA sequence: TGCAGTGCTACAGGGAACGAGCAGTACTTC.

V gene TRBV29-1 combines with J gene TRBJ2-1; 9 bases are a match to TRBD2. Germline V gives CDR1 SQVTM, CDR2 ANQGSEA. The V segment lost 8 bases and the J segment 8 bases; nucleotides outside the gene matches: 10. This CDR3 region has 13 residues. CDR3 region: CSTGAGGPYEQFF. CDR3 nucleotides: TGCAGCACAGGGGCGGGAGGGCCGTATGAGCAGTTCTTC.

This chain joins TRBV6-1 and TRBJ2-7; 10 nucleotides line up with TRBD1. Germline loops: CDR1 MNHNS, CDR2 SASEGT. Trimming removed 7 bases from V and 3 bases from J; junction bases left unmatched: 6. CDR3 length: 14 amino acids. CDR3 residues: CASTPGQGLYEQYF. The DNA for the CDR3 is TGTGCCAGCACCCCGGGACAGGGGCTCTACGAGCAGTACTTC.

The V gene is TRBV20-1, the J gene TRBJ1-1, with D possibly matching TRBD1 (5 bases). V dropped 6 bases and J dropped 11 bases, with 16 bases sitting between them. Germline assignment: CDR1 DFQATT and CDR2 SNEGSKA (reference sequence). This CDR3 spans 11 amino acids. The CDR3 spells CSAVPGTLAFF. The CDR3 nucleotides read TGCAGTGCAGTACCCGGGACGCTCGCTTTCTTT.

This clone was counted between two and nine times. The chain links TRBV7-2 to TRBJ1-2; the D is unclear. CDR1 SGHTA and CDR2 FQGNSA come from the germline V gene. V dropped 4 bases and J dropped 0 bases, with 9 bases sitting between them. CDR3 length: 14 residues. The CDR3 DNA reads TGTGCCAGCAGCTCCCGGACTGCTAACTATGGCTACACCTTC. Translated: CASSSRTANYGYTF. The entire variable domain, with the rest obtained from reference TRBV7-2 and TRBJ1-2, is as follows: GAGVSQSPSNKVTEKGKDVELRCDPISGHTALYWYRQSLGQGLEFLIYFQGNSAPDKSGLPSDRFSAERTGGSVSTLTIQRTQQEDSAVYLCASSSRTANYGYTFGSGTRLTVV.

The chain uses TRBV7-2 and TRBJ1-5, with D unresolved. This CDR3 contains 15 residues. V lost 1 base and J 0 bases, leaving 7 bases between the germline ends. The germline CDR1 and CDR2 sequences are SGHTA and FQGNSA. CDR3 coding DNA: TGTGCCAGCAGCTTAGACACCCATAGCAATCAGCCCCAGCATTTT. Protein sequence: CASSLDTHSNQPQHF.

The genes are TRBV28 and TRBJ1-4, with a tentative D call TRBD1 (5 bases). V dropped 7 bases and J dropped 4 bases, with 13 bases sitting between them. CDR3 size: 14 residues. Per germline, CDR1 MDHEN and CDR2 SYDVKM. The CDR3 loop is CASTQDRLNEKLFF. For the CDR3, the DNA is TGTGCCAGCACCCAAGACAGACTTAATGAAAAACTGTTTTTT.

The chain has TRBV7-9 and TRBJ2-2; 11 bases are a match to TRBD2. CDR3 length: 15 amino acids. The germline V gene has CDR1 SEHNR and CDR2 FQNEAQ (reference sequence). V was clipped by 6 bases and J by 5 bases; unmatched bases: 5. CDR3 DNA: TGTGCCAGCAGATTACTAGCGGGAGCTACCGGGGAGCTGTTTTTT. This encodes CASRLLAGATGELFF.

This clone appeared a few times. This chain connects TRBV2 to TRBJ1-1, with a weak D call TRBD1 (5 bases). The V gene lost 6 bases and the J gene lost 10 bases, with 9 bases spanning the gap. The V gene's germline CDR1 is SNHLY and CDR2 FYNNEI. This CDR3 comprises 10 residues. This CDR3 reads CASRVTVAFF. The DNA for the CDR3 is TGTGCCAGCAGGGTGACAGTAGCTTTCTTT.

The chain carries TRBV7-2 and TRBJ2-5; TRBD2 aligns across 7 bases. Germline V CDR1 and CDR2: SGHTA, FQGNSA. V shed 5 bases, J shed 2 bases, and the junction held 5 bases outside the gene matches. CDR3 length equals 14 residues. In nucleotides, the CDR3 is TGTGCCAGCAGCCGTGGACTAGGGCAAGAGACCCAGTACTTC. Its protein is CASSRGLGQETQYF.

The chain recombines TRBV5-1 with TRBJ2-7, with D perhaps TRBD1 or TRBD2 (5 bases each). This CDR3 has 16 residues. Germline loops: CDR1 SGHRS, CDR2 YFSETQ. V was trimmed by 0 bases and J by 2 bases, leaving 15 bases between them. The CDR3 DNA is TGCGCCAGCAGCTTGGCCGGGACGGACTTAGCCTACGAGCAGTACTTC. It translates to CASSLAGTDLAYEQYF. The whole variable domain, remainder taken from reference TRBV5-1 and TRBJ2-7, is KAGVTQTPRYLIKTRGQQVTLSCSPISGHRSVSWYQQTPGQGLQFLFEYFSETQRNKGNFPGRFSGRQFSNSRSEMNVSTLELGDSALYLCASSLAGTDLAYEQYFGPGTRLTVT.

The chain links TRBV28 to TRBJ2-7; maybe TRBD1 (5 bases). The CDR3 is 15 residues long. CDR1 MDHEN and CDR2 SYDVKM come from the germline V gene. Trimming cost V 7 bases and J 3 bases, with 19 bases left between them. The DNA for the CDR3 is TGTGCCAGCACCCTATCCAGGGTGAGTGGCTACGAGCAGTACTTC. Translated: CASTLSRVSGYEQYF.

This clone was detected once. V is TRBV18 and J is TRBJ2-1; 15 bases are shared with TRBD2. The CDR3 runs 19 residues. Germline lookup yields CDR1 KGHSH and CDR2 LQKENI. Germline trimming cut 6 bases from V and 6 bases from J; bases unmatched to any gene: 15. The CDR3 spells CASSLGLAGGPGGGNEQFF. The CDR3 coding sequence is TGTGCCAGCTCCCTCGGACTAGCGGGAGGGCCTGGAGGGGGCAATGAGCAGTTCTTC.

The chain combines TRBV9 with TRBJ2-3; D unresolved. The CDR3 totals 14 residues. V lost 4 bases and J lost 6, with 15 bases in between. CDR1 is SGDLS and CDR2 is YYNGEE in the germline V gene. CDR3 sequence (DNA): TGTGCCAGCAGCCCTGCTCCCCTCGGGGATACGCAGTATTTT. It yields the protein CASSPAPLGDTQYF.

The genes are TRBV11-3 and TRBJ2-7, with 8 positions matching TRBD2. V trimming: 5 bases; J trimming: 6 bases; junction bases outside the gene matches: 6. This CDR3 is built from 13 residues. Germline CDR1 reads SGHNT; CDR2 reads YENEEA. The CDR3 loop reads CASSHRTSSEQYF. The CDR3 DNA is TGTGCCAGCAGCCACCGGACTAGCTCCGAGCAGTACTTC.

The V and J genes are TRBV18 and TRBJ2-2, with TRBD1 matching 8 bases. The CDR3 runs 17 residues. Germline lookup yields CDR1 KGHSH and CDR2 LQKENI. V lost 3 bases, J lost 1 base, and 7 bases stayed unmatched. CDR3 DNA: TGTGCCAGCTCACCGATGGAAGGACAGGGGAACACCGGGGAGCTGTTTTTT. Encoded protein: CASSPMEGQGNTGELFF.